The sequence of this T cell receptor beta chain was determined in a study of T cell responses to AZD1222 COVID-19 vaccine (dated by TCRdb to about 2021). Describing the broader study: TCR sequencing was performed for 230 to 250 trial participants, of whom about 200 were given two doses of AZD1222 and 26 were given two doses of MenACWY control vaccine. Trial participants were enrolled by age into subgroups of 18-55, 56-69 and 70-plus years, and around 150, 29 and 61 TCR-sequenced participants, respectively, were included in these subgroups.

The time point label on this specimen signifies: about 28 days (+/-7) after the second vaccine dose. AZD1222 recipients given second doses at about 4 weeks or at about 12 weeks were pooled, since spike-specific TCR depth and breadth were not found to differ between the two schedules. Vaccinee samples were obtained from the UK trials COV001 and COV002, which included a single-blind randomized controlled phase 2/3 trial of AZD1222 (ChAdOx1 nCoV-19) in healthy adults. For TCRbeta chain sequencing, PBMC samples from trial participants were taken at day 0 and at day 28 after the second dose. To note about this clone: Its antigen remains unidentified. Within one base of it there is no much larger clone, and no base qualities were kept.

What the work shows at the level of the full study, not this receptor alone: After two AZD1222 doses, both the breadth and the depth of spike-specific TCRs were significantly higher than at day 0 and than in MenACWY recipients. CD4 TCRs associated with the vaccine covered the entire spike protein, and the dominant responses were in regions 160-218 and 743-854. Participants were mostly white British, with more females than males. The authors suggested clonal diversity may have been underestimated. Conclusions about previously exposed vaccinees are limited because only six or seven AZD1222 recipients were SARS-CoV-2 seropositive at baseline. The 56-69-year group was small, and its depth increase did not reach significance, likely because of low power. No day 14 peak-response samples were available, so repertoires were characterized only after the peak T cell response. Reportedly, almost half of the unique spike-specific TCRs recognized epitopes lying outside the regions that are mutated in the B.1.351 and B.1.1.7 variants.

Taken from the germline V gene (reference sequence), the CDR1 and CDR2 loops are SGHAT and FQDESV. Counted from cysteine to phenylalanine, this CDR3 has 12 amino acids. The read is trimmed to its CDR3 DNA, 36 bases read in frame from base 1. V is reduced by 5 bases and J by 4 bases, leaving a spacing of 8 bases between them. The CDR3 regions of human TCRbeta chains were analyzed by immunosequencing. Under the source paper's analysis protocol: Repertoire TCRs were checked for matches against a reference library of SARS-CoV-2-specific TCRs that had been generated using the MIRA antigen-specificity platform. Breadth meant the fraction of unique TCRs that were SARS-CoV-2-associated, whereas depth meant the fraction of total T cells that were SARS-CoV-2-associated. Using the MIRA data, each spike-specific TCR was assigned both to the spike region to which the TCR was reactive and to a CD4 or CD8 class. Log10-transformed breadth and depth values were compared by one-way ANOVA with Sidak's multiple comparisons tests. This is the immuneACCESS table as TCRdb keeps it, with only in-frame sequences that have V and J called. A part of the clones is gone; compared with another copy, unresolved V genes explain less than half, and the rest is unexplained. For V, J and clone size, that table is used; D and trimming come from the DNA. This sample lists hundreds of thousands of clones; about 94% were detected once. The top ten constitute around 0.6% of the sample.

The starting material was peripheral blood, obtained 28 days after the second AZD1222 dose. This TCR was recovered from an adult who received the AZD1222 COVID-19 vaccine. The rearrangement combines TRBV11-1 with TRBJ1-2; no confident D gene assignment can be made. The CDR3 region has the sequence CASSREGYGYTF. At the DNA level, the sequence is TGTGCCAGCAGCCGGGAGGGCTATGGCTACACCTTC.